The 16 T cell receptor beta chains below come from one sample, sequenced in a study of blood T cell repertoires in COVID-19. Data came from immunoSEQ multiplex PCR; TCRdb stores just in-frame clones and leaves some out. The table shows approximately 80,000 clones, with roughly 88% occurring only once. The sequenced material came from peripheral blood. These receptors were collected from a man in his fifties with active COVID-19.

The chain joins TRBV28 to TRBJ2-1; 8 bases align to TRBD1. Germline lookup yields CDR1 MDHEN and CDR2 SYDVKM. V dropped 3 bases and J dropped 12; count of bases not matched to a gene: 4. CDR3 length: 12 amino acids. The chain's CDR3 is CASSFGQGRQFF. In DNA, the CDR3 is TGTGCCAGCAGTTTTGGACAGGGTAGGCAGTTCTTC.

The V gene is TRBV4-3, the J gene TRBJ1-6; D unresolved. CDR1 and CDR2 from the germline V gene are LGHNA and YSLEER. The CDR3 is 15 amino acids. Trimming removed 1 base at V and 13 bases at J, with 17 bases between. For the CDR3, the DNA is TGCGCCAGCAGCCAAGTAAGCCGGGGTGGAAGCCCCCTCCACTTT. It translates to CASSQVSRGGSPLHF.

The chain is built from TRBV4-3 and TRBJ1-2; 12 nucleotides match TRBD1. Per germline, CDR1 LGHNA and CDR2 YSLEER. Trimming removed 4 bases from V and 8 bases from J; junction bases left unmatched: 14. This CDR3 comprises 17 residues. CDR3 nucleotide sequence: TGCGCCAGCAGCCGAGCCATCGGGCGGGACAGGGGGCACGGCTACACCTTC. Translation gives CASSRAIGRDRGHGYTF.

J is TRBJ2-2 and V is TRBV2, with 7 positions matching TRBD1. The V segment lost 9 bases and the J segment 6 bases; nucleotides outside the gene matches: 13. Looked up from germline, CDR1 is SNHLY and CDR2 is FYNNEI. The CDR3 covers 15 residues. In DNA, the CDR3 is TGTGCCAGTCACCCAGGGGGAAGGGGATCCGGGGAGCTGTTTTTT. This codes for CASHPGGRGSGELFF.

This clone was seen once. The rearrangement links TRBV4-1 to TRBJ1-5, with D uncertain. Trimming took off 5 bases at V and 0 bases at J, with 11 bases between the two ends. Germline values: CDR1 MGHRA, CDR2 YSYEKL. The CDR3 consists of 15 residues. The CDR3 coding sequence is TGCGCCAGCAGCTACCGGGATGCTAGCAATCAGCCCCAGCATTTT. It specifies CASSYRDASNQPQHF.

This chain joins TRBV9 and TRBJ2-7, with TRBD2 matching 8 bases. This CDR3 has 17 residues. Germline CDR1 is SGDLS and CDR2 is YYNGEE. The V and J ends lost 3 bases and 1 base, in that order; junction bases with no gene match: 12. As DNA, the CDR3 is TGTGCCAGCAGCGCCCCGCCGACGGCGGGGGGTTCCTACGAGCAGTACTTC. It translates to CASSAPPTAGGSYEQYF.

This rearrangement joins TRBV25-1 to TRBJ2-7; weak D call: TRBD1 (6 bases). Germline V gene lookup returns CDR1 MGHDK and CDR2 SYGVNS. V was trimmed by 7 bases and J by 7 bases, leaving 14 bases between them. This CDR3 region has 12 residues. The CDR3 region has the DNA TGTGCCAGCATCTCGGACAGCATGGAGCAGTACTTC. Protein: CASISDSMEQYF.

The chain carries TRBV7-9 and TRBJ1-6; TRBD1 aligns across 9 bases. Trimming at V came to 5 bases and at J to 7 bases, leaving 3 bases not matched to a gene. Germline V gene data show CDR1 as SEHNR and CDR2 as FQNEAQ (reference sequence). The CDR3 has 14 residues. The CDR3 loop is CASSEQGANSPLHF. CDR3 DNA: TGTGCCAGCAGCGAACAGGGGGCGAATTCACCCCTCCACTTT.

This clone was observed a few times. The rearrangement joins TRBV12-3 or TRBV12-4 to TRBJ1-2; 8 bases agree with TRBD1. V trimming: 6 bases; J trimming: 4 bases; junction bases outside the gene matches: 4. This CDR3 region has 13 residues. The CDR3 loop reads CASSSGQGYGYTF. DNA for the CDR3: TGTGCCAGCAGCTCAGGACAGGGCTATGGCTACACCTTC.

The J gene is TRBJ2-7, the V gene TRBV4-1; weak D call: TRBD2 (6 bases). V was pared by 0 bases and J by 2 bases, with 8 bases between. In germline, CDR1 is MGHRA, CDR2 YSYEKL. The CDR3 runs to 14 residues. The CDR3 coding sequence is TGCGCCAGCAGCCAAGAGGGGGGAACCTACGAGCAGTACTTC. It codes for CASSQEGGTYEQYF.

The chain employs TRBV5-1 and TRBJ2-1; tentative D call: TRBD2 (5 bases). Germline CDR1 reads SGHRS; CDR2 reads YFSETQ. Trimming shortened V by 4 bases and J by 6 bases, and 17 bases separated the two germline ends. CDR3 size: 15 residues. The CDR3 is CASSPEGGTLNEQFF. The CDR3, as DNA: TGCGCCAGCAGCCCCGAAGGAGGTACGCTCAATGAGCAGTTCTTC. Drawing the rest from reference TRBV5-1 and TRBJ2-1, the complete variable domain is KAGVTQTPRYLIKTRGQQVTLSCSPISGHRSVSWYQQTPGQGLQFLFEYFSETQRNKGNFPGRFSGRQFSNSRSEMNVSTLELGDSALYLCASSPEGGTLNEQFFGPGTRLTVL.

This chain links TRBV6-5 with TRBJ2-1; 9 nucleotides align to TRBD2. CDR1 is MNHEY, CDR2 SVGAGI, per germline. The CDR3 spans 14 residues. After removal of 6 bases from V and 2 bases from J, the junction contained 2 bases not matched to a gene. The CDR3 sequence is CASRTSGPYNEQFF. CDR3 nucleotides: TGTGCCAGCAGGACTAGCGGACCCTACAATGAGCAGTTCTTC.

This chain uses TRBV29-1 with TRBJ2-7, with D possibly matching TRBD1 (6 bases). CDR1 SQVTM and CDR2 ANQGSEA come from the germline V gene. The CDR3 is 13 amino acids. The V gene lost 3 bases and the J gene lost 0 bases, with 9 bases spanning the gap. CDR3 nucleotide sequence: TGCAGCGTTGACATAGGGGGCTCCTACGAGCAGTACTTC. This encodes CSVDIGGSYEQYF.

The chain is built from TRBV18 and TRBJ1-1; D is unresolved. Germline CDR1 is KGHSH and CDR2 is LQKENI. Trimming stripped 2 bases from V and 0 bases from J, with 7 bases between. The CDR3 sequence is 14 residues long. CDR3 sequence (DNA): TGTGCCAGCTCACCATCCTCTGTGAACACTGAAGCTTTCTTT. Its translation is CASSPSSVNTEAFF.

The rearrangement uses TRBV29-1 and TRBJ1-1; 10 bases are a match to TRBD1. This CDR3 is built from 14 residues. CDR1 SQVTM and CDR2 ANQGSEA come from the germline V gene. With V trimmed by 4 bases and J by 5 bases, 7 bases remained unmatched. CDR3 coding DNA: TGCAGCGTTGCCAGACAGGGGGCAGAGACTGAAGCTTTCTTT. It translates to CSVARQGAETEAFF.

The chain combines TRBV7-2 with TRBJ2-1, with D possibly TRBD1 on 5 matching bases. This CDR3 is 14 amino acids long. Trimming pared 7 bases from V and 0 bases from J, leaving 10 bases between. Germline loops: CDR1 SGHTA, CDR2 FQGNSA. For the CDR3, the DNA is TGTGCCAGCAATTACGACAGCTCCTACAATGAGCAGTTCTTC. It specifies CASNYDSSYNEQFF. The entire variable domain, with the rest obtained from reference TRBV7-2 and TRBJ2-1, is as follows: GAGVSQSPSNKVTEKGKDVELRCDPISGHTALYWYRQSLGQGLEFLIYFQGNSAPDKSGLPSDRFSAERTGGSVSTLTIQRTQQEDSAVYLCASNYDSSYNEQFFGPGTRLTVL.